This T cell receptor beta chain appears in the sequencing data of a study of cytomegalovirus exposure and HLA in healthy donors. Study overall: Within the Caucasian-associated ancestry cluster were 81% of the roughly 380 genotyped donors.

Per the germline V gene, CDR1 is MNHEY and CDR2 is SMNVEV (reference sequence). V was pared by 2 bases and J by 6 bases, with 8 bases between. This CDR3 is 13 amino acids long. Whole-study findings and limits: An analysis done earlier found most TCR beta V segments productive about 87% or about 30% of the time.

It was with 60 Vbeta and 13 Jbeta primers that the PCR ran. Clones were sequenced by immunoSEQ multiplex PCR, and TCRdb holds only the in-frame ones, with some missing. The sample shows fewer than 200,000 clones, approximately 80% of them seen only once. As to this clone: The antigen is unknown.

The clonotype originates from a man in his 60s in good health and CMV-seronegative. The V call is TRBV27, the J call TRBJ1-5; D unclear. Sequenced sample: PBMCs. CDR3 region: CASSLVMAQPQHF. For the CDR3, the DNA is TGTGCCAGCAGTTTAGTGATGGCTCAGCCCCAGCATTTT.